This T cell receptor beta chain originates from a study of blood T cells in healthy people across ages (dated by TCRdb to about 2015). Turning to the overall study: Template switching captured roughly one uniquely barcoded TCR beta cDNA molecule per two T cells in model experiments. Age-related changes in TCR beta repertoire diversity were measured in the study by deep sequencing normalized with unique cDNA molecular identifiers. The donors were divided into four age groups: young (average around 16 years), middle-aged (roughly 42), aged (under 70) and long-lived (about 84). To avoid experimental bias, donors of different ages were distributed randomly across sequencing lanes. For two donors (one aged 18 to 30 and one aged 80 or older), the study analyzed two additional independent replicas of 1 million unique cDNA reads from the same blood draw. Here is what the overall study found, with its caveats: Estimates of total diversity based on one million sequenced T cells were regarded as lower bounds and as underestimates. Bulk unsorted PBMC profiling prevented conclusive comparison of naive and antigen-experienced compartments. The CMV infection status of donors was not known, potentially confounding age-related changes in expanded clonotypes. The long-lived group showed more naive CD4+ T cells, fewer expanded clones and increased TCR diversity than the aged group, suggesting age selection. There was a strong correlation between observed TCR beta diversity and the percentage of naive T cells measured by flow cytometry. Observed TCR beta diversity per million T cells fell roughly linearly with age, and a significant reduction was already apparent by age approximately 40.

Library construction relied on 5' RACE. The run used an Illumina HiSeq 2500. The second PCR ran for roughly 7 to 11 cycles and used a J-beta primer mix along with a sample-barcoded 5' primer. A unique molecular identifier was introduced onto each TCR beta cDNA molecule by a template-switch 5' adaptor carrying 12 random nucleotides. Each sample yielded at least 3 million CDR3-containing paired-end reads. First-strand cDNA synthesis was performed from all RNA using the Mint cDNA synthesis kit, with priming by a TRBC-specific oligonucleotide. Following uracil-DNA glycosylase treatment, a first 18-cycle PCR with universal primers M1SS and BC2_uni_R was performed on all cDNA. Regarding the original processing steps: For normalization, 1 million high-quality reads were randomly selected from each sample, with every read carrying a distinct molecular identifier. Instead of being binned into consensus sequences, reads with shared molecular identifiers were discarded. MiTCR, run with a Q25 quality threshold and the strictest error-elimination algorithm, handled CDR3 identification, clonotype clustering and error correction. A nonparametric unseen species model with Euler transformation was used to estimate a lower bound on total TCR beta diversity. Clones were called with MiXCR by TCRdb after fastp trimmed the public reads at Q25, and only in-frame beta chains were retained. Identical CDR3 proteins give one entry, which carries the most common genes and DNA. In this record, the V and J calls reflect TCRdb's handling and not the investigators' own analysis. Here the sample has roughly 700,000 distinct CDR3 sequences; 32% occur a single time. Roughly 14% of the sample is in the top ten clones.

Cut back by 4 bases and 3 bases, the V and J ends lie 13 bases apart. The germline V gene gives CDR1 as MGHDK and CDR2 as SYGVNS. The CDR3 covers 14 residues, taking in both the cysteine and the phenylalanine. Only the CDR3 DNA is retained, 42 bases long and in frame from the first base. The donors were roughly 40 Caucasian individuals from Russia, aged 6 to 90 years, who were systemically healthy. Approximately 11 milliliters of peripheral blood were drawn from each donor into EDTA-treated Vacutainer tubes. Ficoll-Paque density-gradient centrifugation was used to isolate PBMCs, with at least 6 million per sample. Total RNA, at least 6 micrograms per sample, was extracted from PBMCs with Trizol reagent. The percentages of naive CD45RAhigh/CD27high T cells were determined by flow cytometry on a PBMC aliquot from every donor. This clonotype was seen repeatedly, ten times or more. It lacks a known antigen. The record has no base qualities; no much larger clone is one base away.

Specimen: blood. The receptor was isolated from an elderly woman in good health. Donor details come from another sample of the same person, matched by shared clones. The chain couples TRBV25-1 to TRBJ2-7, with a tentative D call of TRBD1 or TRBD2, each matching 6 bases. The nucleotide sequence reads as follows: TGTGCCAGCAGTGGTCTGGGGGGCGGCTACGAGCAGTACTTC. Protein translation: CASSGLGGGYEQYF.